These 19 T cell receptor beta chains originate from one sample sequenced in a study of cytomegalovirus exposure and HLA in healthy donors. Generated by immunoSEQ multiplex PCR, the TCRdb table keeps only in-frame clones and is missing some. The sample has 130,000 to 150,000 clones, about nine tenths seen once; the top ten hold 0.6% to 0.85%. Input material: PBMCs. These receptors originate from a man between 18 and 35 years old in good health and CMV-seronegative.

V usage is TRBV4-3 and J usage is TRBJ1-4; D uncertain. V lost 3 bases and J lost 4, with 15 bases in between. Looked up from germline, CDR1 is LGHNA and CDR2 is YSLEER. The CDR3 contains 16 residues. CDR3 nucleotide sequence: TGCGCCAGCAGCCAGGAAGGAGGGTACGGTAATGAAAAACTGTTTTTT. It yields the protein CASSQEGGYGNEKLFF.

This chain joins TRBV11-3 and TRBJ1-4, with D uncertain. CDR3 length: 13 residues. CDR1 SGHNT and CDR2 YENEEA come from the germline V gene. V was trimmed by 5 bases and J by 3 bases, leaving 7 bases between them. For the CDR3, the DNA is TGTGCCAGCAGCCTCCCCCCTAATGAAAAACTGTTTTTT. Its protein is CASSLPPNEKLFF.

The chain uses TRBV4-2 and TRBJ2-2; 11 positions match TRBD2. V shed 4 bases and J 5 bases; nucleotides not matched to a gene: 9. Germline V lookup: CDR1 LGHNA, CDR2 YNFKEQ. The CDR3 runs to 17 residues. CDR3 amino acids: CASSLLAGGQGTGELFF. The CDR3 DNA reads as TGTGCCAGCAGCCTTCTAGCGGGAGGTCAAGGGACCGGGGAGCTGTTTTTT.

This clone has only one observation. The chain has TRBV9 and TRBJ1-2; 7 positions agree with TRBD1. This CDR3 is built from 13 residues. Germline V gene data show CDR1 as SGDLS and CDR2 as YYNGEE. V lost 2 bases and J lost 3; bases outside the gene matches: 1. DNA of the CDR3: TGTGCCAGCAGCGTGCAGGGGGACTATGGCTACACCTTC. This translates into CASSVQGDYGYTF.

The J gene is TRBJ2-7, the V gene TRBV5-1, with TRBD2 matching over 8 bases. The CDR3 length is 15 residues. Germline values: CDR1 SGHRS, CDR2 YFSETQ. V shed 4 bases and J 3 bases; nucleotides not matched to a gene: 9. This chain's CDR3 is CASSRRGEGLYEQYF. As DNA, the CDR3 is TGCGCCAGCAGCCGGCGGGGGGAGGGTCTCTACGAGCAGTACTTC.

The rearrangement joins TRBV4-1 to TRBJ2-7, with D unresolved. Germline CDR1 reads MGHRA; CDR2 reads YSYEKL. CDR3 length: 13 residues. With 4 bases removed from V and 2 bases from J, the gap between germline ends came to 9 bases. The CDR3 coding sequence is TGCGCCAGCAGCCGACTCCCCACCTACGAGCAGTACTTC. Protein: CASSRLPTYEQYF.

The rearrangement uses TRBV13 and TRBJ1-1; D unresolved. CDR1 is PRHDT, CDR2 FYEKMQ, per germline (reference sequence). The CDR3 consists of 14 residues. V lost 2 bases to trimming and J lost 1 base, with 8 bases between them. CDR3 nucleotide sequence: TGTGCCAGCAGCTTACGAAACAGGAACACTGAAGCTTTCTTT. Translation: CASSLRNRNTEAFF.

The count of this clone is one. The chain carries TRBV15 and TRBJ2-5; a weak D match, TRBD2 (5 bases). Germline V gene sequence: CDR1 LNHNV, CDR2 YYDKDF (reference sequence). This CDR3 is 15 amino acids long. The ends were cut back, 4 bases at V and 0 bases at J, with 12 bases in the middle. The CDR3 DNA sequence: TGTGCCACCAGCATCGGGGAGAGGGACCAAGAGACCCAGTACTTC. Protein product: CATSIGERDQETQYF.

This clone was recorded only once. The rearrangement joins TRBV13 to TRBJ1-2; no definite D call. Germline V gene sequence: CDR1 PRHDT, CDR2 FYEKMQ (reference sequence). Deletions cut 5 bases from V and 6 bases from J, with 28 bases between. CDR3 size: 18 residues. The CDR3 protein is CASSPLSAGRREMDGYTF. The CDR3, as DNA: TGTGCCAGCAGCCCCCTTAGTGCTGGCCGGCGGGAAATGGATGGCTACACCTTC.

This clone was detected only a few times. The rearrangement links TRBV4-1 to TRBJ1-1; D is uncertain. The germline gives CDR1 MGHRA, CDR2 YSYEKL. V dropped 3 bases and J dropped 2 bases, with 10 bases sitting between them. The CDR3 length is 14 residues. The CDR3 reads CASSHRHANTEAFF. The CDR3 DNA reads as TGCGCCAGCAGCCACAGACACGCCAACACTGAAGCTTTCTTT.

V is TRBV13 and J is TRBJ2-2, with 9 positions matching TRBD2. The CDR3 runs 14 residues. V was pared by 3 bases and J by 9 bases, with 5 bases of the junction left unmatched. CDR1 is PRHDT, CDR2 FYEKMQ, per germline (reference sequence). Written as DNA, the CDR3 is TGTGCCAGCAGCTTCGGCGGGAGGGCTTGGGAGCTGTTTTTT. Translated: CASSFGGRAWELFF.

With respect to this clone: Other DNA sequences in this sample translate to the same CDR3. The chain uses TRBV18 and TRBJ1-1; D not certain. Germline CDR1 is KGHSH and CDR2 is LQKENI. Trimming shortened V by 2 bases and J by 0 bases, and 7 bases separated the two germline ends. The CDR3 is 14 amino acids. CDR3 in amino acids: CASSPEGLNTEAFF. CDR3 DNA: TGTGCCAGCTCACCAGAGGGCCTGAACACTGAAGCTTTCTTT. The full variable domain, with the rest looked up from reference TRBV18 and TRBJ1-1, is NAGVMQNPRHLVRRRGQEARLRCSPMKGHSHVYWYRQLPEEGLKFMVYLQKENIIDESGMPKERFSAEFPKEGPSILRIQQVVRGDSAAYFCASSPEGLNTEAFFGQGTRLTVV.

The chain carries TRBV21-1 and TRBJ1-2; the DNA was not used to check the table's D call, TRBD1. TRBV21-1 counts as a pseudogene. The CDR3 has 18 residues. CDR3: CASSKIRTTGLPNYGYTF. The CDR3 DNA reads TGTGCCAGCAGCAAAATTCGTACAACAGGGCTCCCTAACTATGGCTACACCTTC.

The chain uses TRBV2 and TRBJ2-3, with TRBD1 as a possible D gene (6 bases). The CDR3 is 15 amino acids. Looked up from germline, CDR1 is SNHLY and CDR2 is FYNNEI. Trimming removed 5 bases from V and 3 bases from J, with 15 bases in between. CDR3 DNA: TGTGCCAGCAGTACCGGGACAACCGATACAGATACGCAGTATTTT. Amino acids: CASSTGTTDTDTQYF.

The chain has TRBV11-2 and TRBJ2-3; D is undetermined. Germline V gene data show CDR1 as SGHAT and CDR2 as FQNNGV. This CDR3 has 11 residues. V lost 7 bases and J lost 4, with 6 bases in between. The CDR3 DNA reads as TGTGCCAGCACTAAAGCAGATACGCAGTATTTT. It yields the protein CASTKADTQYF.

The V gene is TRBV7-6, the J gene TRBJ2-5; 15 nucleotides line up with TRBD2. Germline V lookup: CDR1 SGHVS, CDR2 FNYEAQ. Germline trimming cut 4 bases from V and 5 bases from J; bases unmatched to any gene: 11. The CDR3 is 18 residues long. The CDR3 loop is CASSSDGTSGRRGETQYF. The CDR3 DNA reads TGTGCCAGCAGCTCCGACGGGACTAGCGGGAGGAGGGGGGAGACCCAGTACTTC.

This sequence joins TRBV27 and TRBJ1-2, with TRBD1 identical over 7 bases. Losses at the gene ends were 3 bases for V and 4 bases for J; bases not matched to a gene: 23. The germline V gene has CDR1 MNHEY and CDR2 SMNVEV (reference sequence). CDR3 length: 20 amino acids. CDR3 nucleotides: TGTGCCAGCAGTTTTATCCCGGGCAGGGGGTCCCCCCGCCATTTCTATGGCTACACCTTC. This codes for CASSFIPGRGSPRHFYGYTF.

J is TRBJ1-3 and V is TRBV6-5; D is unclear. In germline, CDR1 is MNHEY, CDR2 SVGAGI. The CDR3 spans 15 residues. Trimming removed 6 bases from V and 2 bases from J, with 14 bases in between. Here the CDR3 DNA reads TGTGCCAGCAGCACCGACCCGGGTGCTGGAAACACCATATATTTT. This codes for CASSTDPGAGNTIYF.

This clone was recorded only once. This chain connects TRBV19 to TRBJ2-7; TRBD1 aligns across 10 bases. V was pared by 2 bases and J by 1 base, with 17 bases of the junction left unmatched. The CDR3 spans 20 residues. Germline lookup yields CDR1 LNHDA and CDR2 SQIVND (reference sequence). The DNA for the CDR3 is TGTGCCAGTAGTATATGGGGGACAGGGGCAAAATCCGGGAAATCCTACGAGCAGTACGTC. This sequence encodes CASSIWGTGAKSGKSYEQYV.